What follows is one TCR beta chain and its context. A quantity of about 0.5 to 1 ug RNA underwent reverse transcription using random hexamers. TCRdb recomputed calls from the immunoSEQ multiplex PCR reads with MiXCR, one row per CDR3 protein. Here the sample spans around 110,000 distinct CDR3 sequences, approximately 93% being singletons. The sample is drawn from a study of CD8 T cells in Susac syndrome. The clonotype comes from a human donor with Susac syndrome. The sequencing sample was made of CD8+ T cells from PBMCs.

The CDR3 here is CASSQETGLHGYTF. The DNA of the CDR3 is TGTGCCAGCAGCCAAGAAACAGGGTTGCATGGCTACACCTTC. The chain is built from TRBV3-1 and TRBJ1-2; maybe TRBD1 (6 bases). CDR1 and CDR2 from the germline V gene are LGHDT and YNNKEL (reference sequence). Deletions cut 0 bases from V and 6 bases from J, with 11 bases between. CDR3 length: 14 residues.